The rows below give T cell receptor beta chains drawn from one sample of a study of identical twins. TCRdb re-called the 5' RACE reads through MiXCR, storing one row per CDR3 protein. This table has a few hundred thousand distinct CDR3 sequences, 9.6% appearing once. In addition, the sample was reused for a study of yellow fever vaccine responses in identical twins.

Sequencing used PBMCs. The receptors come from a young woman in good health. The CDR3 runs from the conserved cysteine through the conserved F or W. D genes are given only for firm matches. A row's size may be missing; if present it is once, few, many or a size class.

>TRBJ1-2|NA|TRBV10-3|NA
TGTGCCATCAGTGAACGGTCGGAGGGGGGCTATGGCTACACCTTC
CAISERSEGGYGYTF
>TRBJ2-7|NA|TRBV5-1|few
TGCGCCAGCAGCTTGGTGGTAGCGGAGACCTACGAGCAGTACTTC
CASSLVVAETYEQYF
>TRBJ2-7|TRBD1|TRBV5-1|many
TGCGCCAGCAGCTCGGGACAGGTATCCTACGAGCAGTACTTC
CASSSGQVSYEQYF
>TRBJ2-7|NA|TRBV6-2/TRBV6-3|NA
TGTGCCACCTCTGAAGGTGGAGGCTACGAGCAGTACTTC
CATSEGGGYEQYF
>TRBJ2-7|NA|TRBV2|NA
TGTGCCACATCCAGGGTATCCTACGAGCAGTACTTC
CATSRVSYEQYF
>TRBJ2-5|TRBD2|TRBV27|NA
TGTGCCAGCAGTTTCAGGGATCGCGGAGCGGGGTTGGTAGAGACCCAGTACTTC
CASSFRDRGAGLVETQYF
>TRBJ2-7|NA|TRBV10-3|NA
TGTGCCATCAGTGAACCGACACAAACCTACGAGCAGTACTTC
CAISEPTQTYEQYF
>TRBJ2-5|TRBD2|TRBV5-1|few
TGCGCCAGCAGCTTGGCCGTTGGCGGGGGGACACAAGAGACCCAGTACTTC
CASSLAVGGGTQETQYF
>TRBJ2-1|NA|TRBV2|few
TGTGCCAGCACCTCCTTTTTTGAGCAGTTCTTC
CASTSFFEQFF
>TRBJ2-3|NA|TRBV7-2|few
TGTGCCAGCAGCTTACGACGCTGGGGGCGGGAGAGTCCCACAGATACGCAGTATTTT
CASSLRRWGRESPTDTQYF
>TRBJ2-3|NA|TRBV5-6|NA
TGTGCCAGCAGCCAAGGGACTTATGTCACAGATACGCAGTATTTT
CASSQGTYVTDTQYF
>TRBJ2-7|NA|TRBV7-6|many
TGTGCCAGCAGCTTAGGTACGGGTTTCGAGCAGTACTTC
CASSLGTGFEQYF
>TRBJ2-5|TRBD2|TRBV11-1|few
TGTGCCAGCAGCACAGGGCGGGGACTAGCGGGGGAGCAAGAGACCCAGTACTTC
CASSTGRGLAGEQETQYF
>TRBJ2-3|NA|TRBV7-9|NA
TGTGCCAGCAGCTTATCGCGGGGCCCAGATACGCAGTATTTT
CASSLSRGPDTQYF
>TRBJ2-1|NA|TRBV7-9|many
TGTGCCAGCAGCTACAATGAGCAGTTCTTC
CASSYNEQFF
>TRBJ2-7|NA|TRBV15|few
TGTGCCACCAGCAGAGATCAAGGCAGAACCTACGAGCAGTACTTC
CATSRDQGRTYEQYF
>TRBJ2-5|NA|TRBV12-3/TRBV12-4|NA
TGTGCCAGCAGCCCCAAGGAAGCGACCCAGTACTTC
CASSPKEATQYF
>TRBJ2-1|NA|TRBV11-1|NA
TGTGCCAGCAGCACCCGGGACAGGGGACTAGCAGGTTACAATGAGCAGTTCTTC
CASSTRDRGLAGYNEQFF
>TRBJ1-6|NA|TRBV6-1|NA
TGTGCCAGCAGTGAAAAGGTTACGGGCCCTAATTCACCCCTCCACTTT
CASSEKVTGPNSPLHF
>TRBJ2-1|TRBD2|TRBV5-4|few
TGTGCCAGCAGCCTGCGAACTAGCGGGAGGTCCAATGAGCAGTTCTTC
CASSLRTSGRSNEQFF
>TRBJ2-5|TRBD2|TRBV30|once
TGTGCCCAACGGGGACGCAGTGGGTGGGGGGGGATGCAAGAGACCCAGTACTTC
CAQRGRSGWGGMQETQYF
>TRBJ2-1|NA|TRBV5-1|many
TGCGCCAGCAGCTTGGCGGGGGACTCCTACAATGAGCAGTTCTTC
CASSLAGDSYNEQFF
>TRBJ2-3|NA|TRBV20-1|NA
TGCAGTGCTAGATTCCGGGAAGAATACCCAGATACGCAGTATTTT
CSARFREEYPDTQYF
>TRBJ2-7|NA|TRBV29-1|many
TGCAGCGTTGAGGAGGAGAACGCCTACGAGCAGTACTTC
CSVEEENAYEQYF
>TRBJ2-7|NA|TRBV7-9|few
TGTGCCAGCAGCTCCTTACAGGTTTACGAGCAGTACTTC
CASSSLQVYEQYF
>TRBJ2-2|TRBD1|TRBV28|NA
TGTGCCAGCAGCCGGGCCAGGGGGCGAAGCACCGGGGAGCTGTTTTTT
CASSRARGRSTGELFF
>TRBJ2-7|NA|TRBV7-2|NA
TGTGCCAGCAGCCCAGGGACTGACATCACCTACGAGCAGTACTTC
CASSPGTDITYEQYF
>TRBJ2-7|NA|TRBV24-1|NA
TGTGCCACCAGTGATGGGGGCAGTTTATCCTACGAGCAGTACTTC
CATSDGGSLSYEQYF
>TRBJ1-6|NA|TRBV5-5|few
TGTGCCAGCAGCTTTTTGAGTAGGGCCAATAATTCACCCCTCCACTTT
CASSFLSRANNSPLHF
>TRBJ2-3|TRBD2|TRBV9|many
TGTGCCAGCAGCCCGACTAGCGGGGCTACAGATACGCAGTATTTT
CASSPTSGATDTQYF
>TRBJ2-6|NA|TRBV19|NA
TGTGCCAGTGGGTTTCTCTCTGGGGCCAACGTCCTGACTTTC
CASGFLSGANVLTF
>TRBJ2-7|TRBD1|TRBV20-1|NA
TGTTCGGGACAGGGTCAAACCTACGAGCAGTACTTC
CSGQGQTYEQYF
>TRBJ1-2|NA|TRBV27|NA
TGTGCCAGCAGTTTATCTGTGTCCCTCTCTAACTATGGCTACACCTTC
CASSLSVSLSNYGYTF
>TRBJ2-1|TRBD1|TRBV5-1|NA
TGCGCCAGCAGCTTGTGGCAGGGGGTAAGGAATGAGCAGTTCTTC
CASSLWQGVRNEQFF
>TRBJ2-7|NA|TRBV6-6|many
TGTGCCAGCAGAGGTTACTCCTACGAGCAGTACTTC
CASRGYSYEQYF
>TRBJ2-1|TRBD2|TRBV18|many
TGTGCCAGCTCACTCCCGGGACTAGGCTACAATGAGCAGTTCTTC
CASSLPGLGYNEQFF
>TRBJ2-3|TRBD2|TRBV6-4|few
TGTGCCAGCAGTGACACAGGCGGGAGGGCCTCAGATACGCAGTATTTT
CASSDTGGRASDTQYF
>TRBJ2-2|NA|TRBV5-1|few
TGCGCCAGCAGCTTGGCCCCCGCAGCGAACACCGGGGAGCTGTTTTTT
CASSLAPAANTGELFF
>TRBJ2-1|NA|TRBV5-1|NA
TGCGCCAGCAGCTTGGGGGCTTTCCTCTACAATGAGCAGTTCTTC
CASSLGAFLYNEQFF
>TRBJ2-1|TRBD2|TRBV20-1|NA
TGCAGTGCTAGCGAACTAGCGGGAGGAATCTACAATGAGCAGTTCTTC
CSASELAGGIYNEQFF
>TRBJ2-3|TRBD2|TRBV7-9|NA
TGTGCCAGCAGCCTCCGGGGGACTACTCGACCCACAGATACGCAGTATTTT
CASSLRGTTRPTDTQYF
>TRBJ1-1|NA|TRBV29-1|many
TGCAGCGTTGTAGGTGGGCTGCTCACTGAAGCTTTCTTT
CSVVGGLLTEAFF
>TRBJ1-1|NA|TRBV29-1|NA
TGCAGCGTCTCGGGGAAAATGAACACTGAAGCTTTCTTT
CSVSGKMNTEAFF
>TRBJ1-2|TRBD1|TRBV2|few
TGTGCCAGCAGGAGGGACAGTAACTATGGCTACACCTTC
CASRRDSNYGYTF
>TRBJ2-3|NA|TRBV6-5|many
TGTGCCAGCAGTTATTCGGGGGCCACAGATACGCAGTATTTT
CASSYSGATDTQYF
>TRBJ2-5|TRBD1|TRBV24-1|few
TGTGCCACCAGTGACTCAGGGGGATCGGGAGAGACCCAGTACTTC
CATSDSGGSGETQYF
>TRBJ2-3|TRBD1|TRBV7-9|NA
TGTGCCAGCAGCTCACAGGGGGTGAGCACAGATACGCAGTATTTT
CASSSQGVSTDTQYF
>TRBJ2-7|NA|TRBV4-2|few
TGTGCCAGCAGCCAAGAGGAGGGGGGGTACTCCTACGAGCAGTACTTC
CASSQEEGGYSYEQYF
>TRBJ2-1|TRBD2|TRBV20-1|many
TGCAGTCCTACCTATGGACTAGCGGGAGGCAATGAGCAGTTCTTC
CSPTYGLAGGNEQFF
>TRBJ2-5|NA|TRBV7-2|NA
TGTGCCAGCAGCTTAGTAGGGACCGACCGGGAGACCCAGTACTTC
CASSLVGTDRETQYF
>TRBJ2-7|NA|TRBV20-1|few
TGCAGTGCTAGAGGCAGGAGCTACGAGCAGTACTTC
CSARGRSYEQYF
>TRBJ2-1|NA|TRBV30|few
TGTGCCTGGAGTGTCGGGCAGATGAATGAGCAGTTCTTC
CAWSVGQMNEQFF
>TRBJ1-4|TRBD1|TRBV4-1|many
TGCGCCAGCAGCCAGGGGGACAGGAATAATGAAAAACTGTTTTTT
CASSQGDRNNEKLFF